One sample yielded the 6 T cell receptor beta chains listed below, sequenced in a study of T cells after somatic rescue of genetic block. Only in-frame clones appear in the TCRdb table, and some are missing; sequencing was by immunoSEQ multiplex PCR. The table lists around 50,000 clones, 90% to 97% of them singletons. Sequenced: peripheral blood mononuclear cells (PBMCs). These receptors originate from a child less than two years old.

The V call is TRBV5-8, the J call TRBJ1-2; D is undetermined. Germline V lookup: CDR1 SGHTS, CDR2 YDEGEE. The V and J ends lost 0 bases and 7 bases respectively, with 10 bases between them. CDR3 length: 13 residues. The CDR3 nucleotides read TGTGCCAGCAGCTTGGAGGAAGGGTCTGGCTACACCTTC. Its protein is CASSLEEGSGYTF. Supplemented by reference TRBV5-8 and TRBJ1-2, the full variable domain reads EAGVTQSPTHLIKTRGQQATLRCSPISGHTSVYWYQQALGLGLQFLLWYDEGEERNRGNFPPRFSGRQFPNYSSELNVNALELEDSALYLCASSLEEGSGYTFGSGTRLTVV.

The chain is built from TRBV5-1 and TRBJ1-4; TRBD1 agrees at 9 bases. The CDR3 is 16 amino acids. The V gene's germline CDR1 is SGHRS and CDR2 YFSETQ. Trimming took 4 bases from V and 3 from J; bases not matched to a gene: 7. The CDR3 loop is CASSLGQGLPNEKLFF. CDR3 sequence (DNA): TGCGCCAGCAGCCTGGGACAGGGCCTCCCTAATGAAAAACTGTTTTTT. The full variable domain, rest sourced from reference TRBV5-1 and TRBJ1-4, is KAGVTQTPRYLIKTRGQQVTLSCSPISGHRSVSWYQQTPGQGLQFLFEYFSETQRNKGNFPGRFSGRQFSNSRSEMNVSTLELGDSALYLCASSLGQGLPNEKLFFGSGTQLSVL.

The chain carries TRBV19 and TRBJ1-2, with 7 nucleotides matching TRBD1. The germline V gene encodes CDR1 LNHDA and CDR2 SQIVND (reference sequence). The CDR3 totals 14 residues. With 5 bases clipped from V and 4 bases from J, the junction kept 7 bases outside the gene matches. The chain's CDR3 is CASSPRTGVYGYTF. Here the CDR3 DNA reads TGTGCCAGTAGTCCACGGACAGGTGTCTATGGCTACACCTTC.

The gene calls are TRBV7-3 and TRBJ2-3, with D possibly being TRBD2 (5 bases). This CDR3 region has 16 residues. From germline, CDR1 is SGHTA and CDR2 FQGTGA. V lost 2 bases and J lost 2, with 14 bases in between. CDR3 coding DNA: TGTGCCAGCAGCTTAGGAACACCGGGATCCACAGATACGCAGTATTTT. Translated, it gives CASSLGTPGSTDTQYF. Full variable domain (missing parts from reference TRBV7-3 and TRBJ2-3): GAGVSQTPSNKVTEKGKYVELRCDPISGHTALYWYRQSLGQGPEFLIYFQGTGAADDSGLPNDRFFAVRPEGSVSTLKIQRTERGDSAVYLCASSLGTPGSTDTQYFGPGTRLTVL.

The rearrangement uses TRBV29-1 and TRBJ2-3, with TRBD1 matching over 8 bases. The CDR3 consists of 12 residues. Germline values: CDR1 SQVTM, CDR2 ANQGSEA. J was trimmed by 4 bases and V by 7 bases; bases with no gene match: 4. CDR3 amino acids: CSAWTGPDTQYF. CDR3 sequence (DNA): TGCAGCGCTTGGACAGGGCCAGATACGCAGTATTTT.

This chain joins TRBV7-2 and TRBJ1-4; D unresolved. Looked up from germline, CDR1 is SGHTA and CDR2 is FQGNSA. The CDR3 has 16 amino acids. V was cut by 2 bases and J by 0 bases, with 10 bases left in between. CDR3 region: CASSLYAQTTNEKLFF. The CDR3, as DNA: TGTGCCAGCAGCTTATACGCCCAGACAACTAATGAAAAACTGTTTTTT.